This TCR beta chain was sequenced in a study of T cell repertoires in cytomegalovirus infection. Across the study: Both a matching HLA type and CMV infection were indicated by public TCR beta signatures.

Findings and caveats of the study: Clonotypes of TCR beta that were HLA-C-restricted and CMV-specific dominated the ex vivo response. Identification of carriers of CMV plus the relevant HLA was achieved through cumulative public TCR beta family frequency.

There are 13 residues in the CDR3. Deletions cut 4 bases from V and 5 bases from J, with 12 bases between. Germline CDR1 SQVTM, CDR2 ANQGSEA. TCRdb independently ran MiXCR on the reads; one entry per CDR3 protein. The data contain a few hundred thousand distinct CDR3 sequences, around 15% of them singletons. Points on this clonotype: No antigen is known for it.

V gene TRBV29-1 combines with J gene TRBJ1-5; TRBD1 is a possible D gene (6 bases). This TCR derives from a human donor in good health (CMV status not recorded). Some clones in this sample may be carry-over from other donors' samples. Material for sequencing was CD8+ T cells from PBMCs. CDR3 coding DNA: TGCAGCGTTGCGGGGGCCCCCGATCAGCCCCAGCATTTT. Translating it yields CSVAGAPDQPQHF.